The present T cell receptor beta chain was sequenced within a study of PD-1 blockade in classical Hodgkin lymphoma. Time point reported: cycle 4 day 1 (C4D1), after six to seven weeks of nivolumab. Relapses following autologous stem cell transplantation were seen in all patients, with brentuximab vedotin exposure varying. Starting with thawed PBMCs, CD4+ T cells were purified by magnetic negative selection. Using immunoSEQ multiplex PCR, the repertoire was profiled, and TCRdb retains in-frame clones only, with some absent. The sample comprises 15,000 to 20,000 clones, around 80% of which are singletons, and approximately 2% rests with the top ten. The material sequenced was CD4+ T cells from blood, taken before the fourth cycle of nivolumab. This TCR was recovered from a human donor with classical Hodgkin lymphoma.

The CDR3 DNA follows: TGTGCCACCAGCAGAGGATACAGTTTTGGGAGTTTGAACTATGGCTACACCTTC. Translation gives CATSRGYSFGSLNYGYTF. The chain links TRBV15 to TRBJ1-2; D ambiguous. This CDR3 is 18 amino acids long. CDR1 is LNHNV and CDR2 is YYDKDF in the germline V gene (reference sequence). Trimming pared 1 base from V and 2 bases from J, leaving 20 bases between.